This T cell receptor (beta chain) stems from a study of CXCR3 chemokines and chemotherapy response in bladder cancer (dated by TCRdb to the early 2020s). Study-wide context: The study set out to examine whether the activity of the CXCR3 chemokine system within tumors predicted response to chemotherapy in human bladder cancer.

The CDR3, cysteine through phenylalanine, is 13 amino acids long. CDR3 DNA only is kept here, 39 bases in frame from base 1. Relative to germline, V is missing 8 bases and J is missing 1 base, with 4 bases of the junction outside any gene match. Sequences KGHSH (CDR1) and LQKENI (CDR2) are obtained from the germline V gene. The library was prepared using PCR. The reads were generated on an Illumina HiSeq 2500. TCRdb trimmed public reads at Q25 via fastp, called clones via MiXCR and kept in-frame beta chains. Entries that share a CDR3 protein sequence are merged under the most common genes and DNA. This sample holds more than 10,000 distinct CDR3 sequences; about an eighth were observed only once. The leading ten clones occupy about 24% of the sample. At least ten counts were recorded for this clonotype. What antigen it recognizes has not been identified. One base away there is no much larger clone; base qualities are not given.

The sequence derives from a human donor with bladder cancer that did not respond to neoadjuvant chemotherapy. The sample was taken from a patient whose treatment included neoadjuvant chemotherapy. Recombination linked TRBV18 to TRBJ1-1; TRBD1 agrees with 7 junctional bases. The nucleotide sequence reads as follows: TGTGCCAGCAGGGGGCAGCCGAACACTGAAGCTTTCTTT. Its translation is CASRGQPNTEAFF.